These T cell receptor beta chains were read from a single sample in a study of CXCR3-negative and CXCR3-positive naive CD8 T cells. TCRdb reworked the 5' RACE reads into one entry per CDR3 protein, no DNA. In total, the table holds about 40,000 distinct CDR3 sequences. Sequencing was carried out using memory CD8+ T cells from blood. The receptors come from a human donor in good health. Some clones in this sample may be carry-over from other donors' samples. The CDR3 runs from the conserved cysteine through the conserved F or W. Each record gives: clone size, J gene, V gene, CDR3 protein. Clone size is stated in some rows and not others, as once, few, many or a class when expanded.

- TRBJ2-6 TRBV4-3 CASSQEGGQDGANVLTF
- TRBJ1-1 TRBV5-4 CASSLSRGPTEAFF
- TRBJ1-1 TRBV20-1 CSASSAGVNTEAFF
- TRBJ2-1 TRBV6-4 CASSSGQGGDEQFF
- TRBJ1-2 TRBV4-1 CASSQDGDMPYGYTF
- TRBJ2-5 TRBV9 CASSVSFGGEETQYF
- TRBJ2-1 TRBV6-1 CASSERSSGYNEQFF
- TRBJ1-1 TRBV5-5 CASSSYGTGTYMNTEAFF
- TRBJ2-2 TRBV28 CASSSWDRDPYPNTGELFF
- TRBJ2-7 TRBV15 CATSRGTGQGSYEQYF
- TRBJ2-2 TRBV9 CASSPFSEHTGELFF
- TRBJ2-7 TRBV7-9 CASSLNYEQYF
- TRBJ1-3 TRBV7-9 CASPFPPDSHSGNTIYF
- TRBJ2-3 TRBV4-2 CASSQDFGRGGGDTQYF
- TRBJ2-1 TRBV29-1 CSVALAAHNEQFF
- TRBJ1-1 TRBV7-9 CASSLPWTEKTEAFF
- TRBJ2-2 TRBV29-1 CSVECAGGPTGELFF
- TRBJ2-1 TRBV20-1 CSAPDRAGWDEQFF
- TRBJ1-6 TRBV4-2 CASSRGDNSPLHF
- TRBJ2-1 TRBV6-2/TRBV6-3 CASSPIGEQFF
- TRBJ2-7 TRBV28 CASSPSTVARFGEQYF
- TRBJ2-1 TRBV19 CASSKGNEQFF
- TRBJ2-3 TRBV29-1 CSVEEEGLRTRADTQYF
- TRBJ2-7 TRBV10-3 CAISGGIYEQYF
- TRBJ2-7 TRBV7-2 CASTPVVGDYEQYF
- TRBJ2-1 TRBV27 CASSPRTSGGLNEQFF
- TRBJ2-1 TRBV27 CASSPGLGYNEQFF
- TRBJ2-5 TRBV20-1 CSARYPGQGLETQYF
- TRBJ2-7 TRBV4-2 CASSQGTVGLAYEQYF
- TRBJ2-1 TRBV25-1 CASSLGGAGEQFF
- TRBJ2-7 TRBV5-1 CASSLAESSYEQYF
- TRBJ2-7 TRBV21-1 CASIQQLYEQYF
- TRBJ2-7 TRBV4-1 CASSQVQDSFEQYF
- TRBJ1-5 TRBV7-6 CASSAGTVYDSNQPQHF
- TRBJ2-1 TRBV7-3 CASSPIWTGNGNEQFF
- TRBJ2-7 TRBV7-9 CASSFPGQGIYEQYF
- TRBJ2-1 TRBV30 CAWSVGIGHNEKFF
- TRBJ2-2 TRBV11-2 CASSRLGVFTGELFF
- TRBJ2-7 TRBV6-5 CASSYSTGGSYEQYF
- TRBJ2-7 TRBV20-1 CSARVRDSWYF
- TRBJ2-4 TRBV9 CASSTSEGAVYF
- TRBJ2-7 TRBV28 CASRTGLTYEQYF
- TRBJ2-5 TRBV27 CASSFEAGVPGTQYF
- TRBJ1-2 TRBV12-3/TRBV12-4 CASSLEPSRGYGYTF
medium-sized TRBJ1-1 TRBV19 CASSETMNTEAFF
- TRBJ1-2 TRBV6-6 CASSDTLAGENGYTF
- TRBJ1-2 TRBV6-6 CASSYELQGLINYGYTF